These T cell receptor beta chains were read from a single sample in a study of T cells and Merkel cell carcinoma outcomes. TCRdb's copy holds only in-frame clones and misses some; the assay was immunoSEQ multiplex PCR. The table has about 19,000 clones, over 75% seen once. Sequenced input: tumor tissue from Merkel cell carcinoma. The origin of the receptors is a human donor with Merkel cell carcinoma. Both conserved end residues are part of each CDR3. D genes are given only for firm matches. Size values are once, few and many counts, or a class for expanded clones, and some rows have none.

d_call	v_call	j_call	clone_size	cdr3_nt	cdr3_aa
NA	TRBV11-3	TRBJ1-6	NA	TGTGCCAGCAGCCGCAGGGGCCCAACGGGTTCACCCCTCCATTTT	CASSRRGPTGSPLHF
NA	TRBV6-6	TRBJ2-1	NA	TGTGCCAGCGGCGGGGTTCTCAATGAGCAGTTCTTC	CASGGVLNEQFF
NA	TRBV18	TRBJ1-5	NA	TGTGCCAGCTCCCCAACCGGGCAGCCCCAGCATTTT	CASSPTGQPQHF
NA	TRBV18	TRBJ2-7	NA	TGTGCCAGCTCACCACAGAAGAATTCCTACGAGCAGTACTTC	CASSPQKNSYEQYF
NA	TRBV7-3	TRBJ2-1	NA	TGTGCCAGCAGCTCCCTGGGGGGCAATGAGCAGTTCTTC	CASSSLGGNEQFF
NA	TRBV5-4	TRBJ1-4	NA	TGTGCCAGCAGCCGTCGGGGGGCTGGGGATGAAAAACTGTTTTTT	CASSRRGAGDEKLFF
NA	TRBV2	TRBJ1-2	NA	TGTGCCAGCAGCTATTTTCGTCGGGCGAGATCAACTAACTATGGCTACACCTTC	CASSYFRRARSTNYGYTF
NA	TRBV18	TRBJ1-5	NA	TGTGCCAGCTCAATTACAGGCCCGTTTGGCAATCAGCCCCAGCATTTT	CASSITGPFGNQPQHF
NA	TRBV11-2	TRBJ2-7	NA	TGTGCCAGCAGGCGCAGGGAAGCGGTGTCCTACGAGCAGTACTTC	CASRRREAVSYEQYF
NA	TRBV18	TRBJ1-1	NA	TGTGCCAGCCTTGGGGAGAACACTGAAGCTTTCTTT	CASLGENTEAFF
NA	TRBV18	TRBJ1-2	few	TGTGCCAGCTCACCAACGACAGAGAACTATGGCTACACCTTC	CASSPTTENYGYTF
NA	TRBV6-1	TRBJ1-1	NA	TGTGCCAGCCCCAGGGATGGGAAGAACACTGAAGCTTTCTTT	CASPRDGKNTEAFF
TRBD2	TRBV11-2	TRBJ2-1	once	TGTGCCAGCAGCTTAAGACTAGCGGGGTACAATGAGCAGTTCTTC	CASSLRLAGYNEQFF
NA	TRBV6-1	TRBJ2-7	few	TGTGCCTCCACGGAATACGAGCAGTACTTC	CASTEYEQYF
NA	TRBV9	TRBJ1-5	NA	TGTGCCAGCAGCGTAAGGAGGGAGAATCAGCCCCAGCATTTT	CASSVRRENQPQHF
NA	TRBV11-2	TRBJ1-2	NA	TGTGCCAACAGCTTAGAGGCGGGTCTCGGCTACACCTTC	CANSLEAGLGYTF
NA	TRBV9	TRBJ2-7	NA	TGTGCCAGCAGCTCCCATAGCGGATCCTACGAGCAGTACTTC	CASSSHSGSYEQYF
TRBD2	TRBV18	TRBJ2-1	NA	TGTGCCAGCTCAGGGACAACGGGGGGGCTTTACAATGAGCAGTTCTTC	CASSGTTGGLYNEQFF
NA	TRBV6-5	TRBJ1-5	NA	TGTGCCAGCAGCCCTACGGGGGCTTTATATCAGCCCCAGCATTTT	CASSPTGALYQPQHF
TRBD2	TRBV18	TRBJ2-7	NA	TGTGCCAGCTCACCAACGTTAGCGGGAGGTGGTCTCGAGCAGTACTTC	CASSPTLAGGGLEQYF
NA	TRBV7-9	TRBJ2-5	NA	TGTGCCAGCAGCTCGAATTCGGAGACCCAGTACTTC	CASSSNSETQYF
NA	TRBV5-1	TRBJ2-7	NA	TGCGCCAGCAGCTTGGGGGGGACGCCCTACGAGCAGTACTTC	CASSLGGTPYEQYF
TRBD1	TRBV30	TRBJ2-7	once	TGTGCCTGGTCGGGACAGGGTTTAGTCGAGCAGTACTTC	CAWSGQGLVEQYF
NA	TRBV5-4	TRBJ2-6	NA	TGTGCCAGCAATTCCGGGCCTGGGGCCAATGTCCTGACTTTC	CASNSGPGANVLTF
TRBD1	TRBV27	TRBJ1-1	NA	TGTGCCAGCAGTTTTTTGTCGTCATTTTCGACAGGGGGCGCGCGGGCTGAAGCTTTCTTT	CASSFLSSFSTGGARAEAFF
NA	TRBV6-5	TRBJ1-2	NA	TGTGCCAGCAGTTACTCAGGACCTTTCTATGGCTACACCTTC	CASSYSGPFYGYTF
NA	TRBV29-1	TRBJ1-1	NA	TGCAGCGCTTCTATCGGACACACGAACACTGAAGCTTTCTTT	CSASIGHTNTEAFF
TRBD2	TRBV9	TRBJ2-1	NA	TGTGCCAGCAGCGTAGTGGGACTAGTGGTACACAATGAGCAGTTCTTC	CASSVVGLVVHNEQFF
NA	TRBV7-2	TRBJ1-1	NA	TGTGCCAGCAGCTTAAGTTCAGGGATGAACACTGAAGCTTTCTTT	CASSLSSGMNTEAFF
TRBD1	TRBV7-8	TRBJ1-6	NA	TGTGCCAGCAGCCCTACCGGGACAGGTTATTCACCTCTCCACTTT	CASSPTGTGYSPLHF
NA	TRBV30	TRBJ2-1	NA	TGTGCCTGCAATAGAGACAATGAGCAGTTCTTC	CACNRDNEQFF
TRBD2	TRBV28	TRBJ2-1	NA	TGTGCCAGCTCGAGCATCCTCCGGGGGACTAGATCCTACAATGAGCAGTTCTTC	CASSSILRGTRSYNEQFF
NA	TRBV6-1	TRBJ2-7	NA	TGTGCCAGCAGTGGTGGGGGCAAAGCCTACGAGCAGTACTTC	CASSGGGKAYEQYF
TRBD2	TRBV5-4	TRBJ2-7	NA	TGTGCCAGCAGCACGGGACTATTAATGTACGAGCAGTACTTC	CASSTGLLMYEQYF
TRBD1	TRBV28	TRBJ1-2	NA	TGTGCCAGCAGTTTACCCCCGGGACAGGGTTACACCTTC	CASSLPPGQGYTF
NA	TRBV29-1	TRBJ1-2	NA	TGCAGCGTTGAGGAGGGGGTAGTGGGGGGCTATGGCTACACCTTC	CSVEEGVVGGYGYTF
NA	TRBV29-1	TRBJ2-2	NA	TGCAGCGTTAATTTCGCCCCAGGGACGGACCAGGCCGGGGAGCTGTTTTTT	CSVNFAPGTDQAGELFF
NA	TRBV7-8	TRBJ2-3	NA	TGTGCCAGCAGCTTAGTGCCGGGGCGCACAGATACGCAGTATTTT	CASSLVPGRTDTQYF
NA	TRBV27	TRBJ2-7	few	TGTGCCACGGCTACTCCTGTCCCCTACGAGCAGTACTTC	CATATPVPYEQYF
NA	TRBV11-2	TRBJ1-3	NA	TGTGCCAGCAGCTTAGCCGGGGGTAAATTTACTGGAAACACCATATATTTT	CASSLAGGKFTGNTIYF